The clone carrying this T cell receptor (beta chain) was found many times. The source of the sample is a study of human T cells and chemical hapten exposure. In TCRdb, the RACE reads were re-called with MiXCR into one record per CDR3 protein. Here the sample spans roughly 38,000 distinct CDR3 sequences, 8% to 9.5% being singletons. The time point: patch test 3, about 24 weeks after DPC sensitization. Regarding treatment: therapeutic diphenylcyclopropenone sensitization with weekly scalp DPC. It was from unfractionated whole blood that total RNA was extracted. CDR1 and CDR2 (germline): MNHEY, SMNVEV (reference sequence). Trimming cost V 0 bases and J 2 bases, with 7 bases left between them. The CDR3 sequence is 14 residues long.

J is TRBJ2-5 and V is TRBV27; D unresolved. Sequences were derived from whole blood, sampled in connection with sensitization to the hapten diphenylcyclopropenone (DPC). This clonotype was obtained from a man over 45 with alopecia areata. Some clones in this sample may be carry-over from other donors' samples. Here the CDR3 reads CASSLSPDQETQYF. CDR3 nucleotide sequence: TGTGCCAGCAGTTTATCTCCTGATCAAGAGACCCAGTACTTC.